A single T cell receptor beta chain is shown here with its context. The data were taken from a study of blood T cell repertoires in COVID-19. Study-level information: Acute and convalescent COVID-19 samples came from the United States, Italy and Spain.

The cohort comprised adults aged 18 to 89 years residing in 24 US areas. Assignments of participants to cohorts depended upon their own reported clinical history. The CDR3 consists of 14 residues. The germline gives CDR1 SGHTA, CDR2 FQGNSA. The V segment lost 5 bases and the J segment 4 bases; nucleotides outside the gene matches: 8. Original processing methods: Estimation of nucleated cell counts relied on the amplification of reference gene primers. Sequencing used immunoSEQ multiplex PCR; TCRdb keeps in-frame clones, though not all of them. V and J calls and clone size come straight from that table; D and trimming were deduced from the DNA. The sample lists about 270,000 clones; 70% to 90% were seen once.

The chain is built from TRBV7-2 and TRBJ2-7; 7 bases align to TRBD2. Sequenced material: PBMCs or T cells enriched from blood (not recorded which). This receptor was identified in a woman between 40 and 50 years old with acute COVID-19. CDR3 bases: TGTGCCAGCAGCGCCCGGCTAGCGGTTTACGAGCAGTACTTC. Translated, it gives CASSARLAVYEQYF. The full variable domain, completed using reference TRBV7-2 and TRBJ2-7, is GAGVSQSPSNKVTEKGKDVELRCDPISGHTALYWYRQSLGQGLEFLIYFQGNSAPDKSGLPSDRFSAERTGGSVSTLTIQRTQQEDSAVYLCASSARLAVYEQYFGPGTRLTVT.